Described below is a single T cell receptor (beta chain) sequence and its context. Its recognized antigen is unknown. Nothing much larger sits one base from this clone, and base qualities are not available. These data originate in a study of blood T cell repertoires in COVID-19 (dated by TCRdb to 2018 to 2020). Regarding the study in general: Collaborator samples came from the United States, Italy and Spain and covered acute and convalescent phases of COVID-19. Where available, HLA class I and class II types were obtained from metadata supplied by the sample provider rather than from assay-based typing. The repertoires were released in a freely available public database meant as a resource for research on the immune response to SARS-CoV-2. The material from the prospective study consisted of cDNA or gDNA derived from T cells, B-cell-depleted T cells, or PBMCs. Deeply sampled blood TCRbeta repertoires from subjects exposed to, actively infected with, or recovered from COVID-19 were included in the dataset. Sample metadata almost always included a de-identified subject ID, COVID-19 status, age in years and sex. The samples were drawn from the first 160 participants of the ongoing ImmuneRACE study and from 1,254 subjects provided by 6 global collaborators.

Via the germline V gene, CDR1 is SQVTM and CDR2 ANQGSEA. The CDR3 holds 16 amino acids from the cysteine to the phenylalanine. Only the CDR3 DNA is retained, 48 bases long and in frame from the first base. The germline V and J ends show losses of 3 bases and 1 base respectively, and no gene match explains 5 bases of the junction. In the prospective study, participants were roughly 18 to 100 years old, resided in 24 geographic areas of the United States, and were enrolled through a virtual design. In the prospective study, participants were assigned to cohorts based on the clinical history participants reported in a screening survey and a study questionnaire. In the prospective study, whole blood, serum and a nasopharyngeal or oropharyngeal swab were collected from each participant by mobile phlebotomists. Prospective study participants could optionally give additional blood draws and questionnaires over an approximately two-month period. Before DNA extraction, blood samples from the prospective study were shipped at room temperature or frozen.

TCRbeta CDR3 regions were amplified from genomic DNA using the immunoSEQ Assay, a bias-controlled multiplex PCR. Turning to the authors' computational methods: The number of nucleated cells in each sample was estimated from the amplification of reference gene primers within the assay. To quantify the absolute abundance of each unique TCRbeta CDR3 rearrangement, sequence reads were collapsed and filtered. For each sample, productive Simpson clonality was calculated by taking the square root of Simpson's diversity index across productive rearrangements. TCRdb took this table from immuneACCESS and kept in-frame rearrangements with V and J called. Such tables lack part of the clones; where checked against another copy, unresolved V genes explain under half of the gap, and the rest is unexplained. V and J calls and clone size are those listed in that table; D and trimming were worked out from the DNA. This sample lists fewer than 500,000 clones; about 85% were detected once. The leading ten clones occupy about 2% of the sample.

Broader findings and caveats from the paper: The amount of clinical and demographic metadata varied by source and participant and was provided uncurated.

This TCR came from a woman between 18 and 29 years old with acute COVID-19. Sequenced input: PBMCs or T cells enriched from blood (not recorded which). In this chain, TRBV29-1 is recombined with TRBJ2-3, and 12 junctional nucleotides match TRBD2. The CDR3 in this case is CSVEARTSGGTDTQYF. The sequenced DNA: TGCAGCGTTGAGGCCCGGACTAGCGGGGGCACAGATACGCAGTATTTT.